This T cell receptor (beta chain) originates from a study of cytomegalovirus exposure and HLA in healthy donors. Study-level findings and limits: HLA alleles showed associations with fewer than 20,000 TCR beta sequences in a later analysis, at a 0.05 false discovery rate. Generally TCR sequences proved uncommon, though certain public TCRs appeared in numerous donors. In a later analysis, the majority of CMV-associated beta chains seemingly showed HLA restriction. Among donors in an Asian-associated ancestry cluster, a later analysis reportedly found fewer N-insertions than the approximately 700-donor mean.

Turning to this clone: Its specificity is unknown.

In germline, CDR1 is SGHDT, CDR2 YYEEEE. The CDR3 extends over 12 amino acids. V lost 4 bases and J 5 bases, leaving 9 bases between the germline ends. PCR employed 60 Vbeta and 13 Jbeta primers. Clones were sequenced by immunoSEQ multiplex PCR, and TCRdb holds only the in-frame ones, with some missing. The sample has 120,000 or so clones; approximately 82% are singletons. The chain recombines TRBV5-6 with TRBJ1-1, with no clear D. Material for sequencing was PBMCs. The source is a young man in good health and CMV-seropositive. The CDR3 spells CASSTGRTEAFF. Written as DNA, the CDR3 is TGTGCCAGCAGCACCGGGAGGACTGAAGCTTTCTTT.